This T cell receptor beta chain was profiled in a study of early T cells in non-severe SARS-CoV-2 infection. Study-wide findings and caveats: Comparison of clonotypes with VDJdb favored anti-spike CD8 responses while missing private and CD4 specificities.

The germline gives CDR1 SGHTA, CDR2 FQGTGA. Trimming left V 2 bases short and J 8 bases short, with 11 bases between. The CDR3 length is 13 residues. In the case of this clonotype: The antigen remains undetermined.

One entry per CDR3 protein, called by TCRdb with MiXCR from the 5' RACE reads. Of about 55,000 distinct CDR3 sequences detected, 6.5% to 7.5% appear once; the ten largest clones hold roughly 5.6%. The V call is TRBV7-3, the J call TRBJ2-3, with D tentatively TRBD2 (6 bases). The sample in question was whole blood, obtained at baseline. This TCR was sampled from an adult who was a healthcare worker with PCR-confirmed SARS-CoV-2 infection or an uninfected control (not recorded which). The DNA for the CDR3 is TGTGCCAGCAGCTTAGCGGGGAGTGTTACGCAGTATTTT. Its translation is CASSLAGSVTQYF.